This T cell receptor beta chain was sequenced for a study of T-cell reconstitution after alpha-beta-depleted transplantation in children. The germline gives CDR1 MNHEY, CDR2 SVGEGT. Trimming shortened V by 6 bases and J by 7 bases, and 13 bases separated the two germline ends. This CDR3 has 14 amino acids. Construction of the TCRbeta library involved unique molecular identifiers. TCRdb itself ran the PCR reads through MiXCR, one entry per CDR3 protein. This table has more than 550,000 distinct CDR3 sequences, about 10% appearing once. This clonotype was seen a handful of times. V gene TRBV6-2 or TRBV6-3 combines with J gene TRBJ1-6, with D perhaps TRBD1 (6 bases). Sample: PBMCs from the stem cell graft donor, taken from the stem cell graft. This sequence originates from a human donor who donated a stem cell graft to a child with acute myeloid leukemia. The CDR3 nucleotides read TGTGCCAGCAGCACAGGGAGTGAGAATTCACCCCTCCACTTT. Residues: CASSTGSENSPLHF.